This is a list of T cell receptor beta chains from one sample in a study of cytomegalovirus exposure and HLA in healthy donors. Libraries were prepared by immunoSEQ multiplex PCR; TCRdb keeps only in-frame clonotypes and omits some of them. The data contain tens of thousands of clones, roughly 67% of them seen just once; the ten biggest clones take up 7.6%. The sample consisted of PBMCs. Every receptor here comes from a middle-aged man in good health and CMV-seropositive. CDR3s include the opening cysteine and the closing phenylalanine or tryptophan.

cdr3_aa,cdr3_length,j_call,v_call
CASSFASGTGSEFF,14,TRBJ2-1,TRBV11-2
CASSFTGNGELFF,13,TRBJ2-2,TRBV27
CAWSVGDYSNQPQHF,15,TRBJ1-5,TRBV30
CASKAGDRQGYYSNQPQHF,19,TRBJ1-5,TRBV19
CASSQLAPDEQFF,13,TRBJ2-1,TRBV4-2
CAWSGRGPRTDTQYF,15,TRBJ2-3,TRBV30
CASSVEGHNTEAFF,14,TRBJ1-1,TRBV9
CASIMDRVVREQYF,14,TRBJ2-7,TRBV6-1
CASSQDSGSAGNTIYF,16,TRBJ1-3,TRBV4-3
CASSRGQEYEAFF,13,TRBJ1-1,TRBV18
CASSERDSNQPQHF,14,TRBJ1-5,TRBV2
CATSIRTGRGNEQFF,15,TRBJ2-1,TRBV15
CASSEGRNQPQHF,13,TRBJ1-5,TRBV6-1
CSAKYTDTQYF,11,TRBJ2-3,TRBV20-1
CASSLAQGPYEQFF,14,TRBJ2-1,TRBV11-2
CSVEVGAGFGYTF,13,TRBJ1-2,TRBV29-1
CASSEDRILNTEAFF,15,TRBJ1-1,TRBV2
CASQGPNYGYTF,12,TRBJ1-2,TRBV11-2
CATSRGLSRTEAFF,14,TRBJ1-1,TRBV6-5
CASSLKSSGSVYEQYF,16,TRBJ2-7,TRBV5-1
CSVGVGGDTEAFF,13,TRBJ1-1,TRBV29-1
CASSHQAGSSYNEQFF,16,TRBJ2-1,TRBV4-1
CASSLGQGTAREAFF,15,TRBJ1-1,TRBV7-9
CASSFMSQPQHF,12,TRBJ1-5,TRBV28
CASSLLAGTSGRTEKHEQFF,20,TRBJ2-1,TRBV27
CASSPAPTRDSGGYTF,16,TRBJ1-2,TRBV5-4
CASSLGGVTGELFF,14,TRBJ2-2,TRBV7-6
CALGVGTEAFF,11,TRBJ1-1,TRBV30
CASSPSNSPLHF,12,TRBJ1-6,TRBV7-2
CSVEVGSLGADTQYF,15,TRBJ2-3,TRBV29-1
CASRTTENNLPMNTEAFF,18,TRBJ1-1,TRBV19
CASSPVGTGDLHEQYF,16,TRBJ2-7,TRBV5-4